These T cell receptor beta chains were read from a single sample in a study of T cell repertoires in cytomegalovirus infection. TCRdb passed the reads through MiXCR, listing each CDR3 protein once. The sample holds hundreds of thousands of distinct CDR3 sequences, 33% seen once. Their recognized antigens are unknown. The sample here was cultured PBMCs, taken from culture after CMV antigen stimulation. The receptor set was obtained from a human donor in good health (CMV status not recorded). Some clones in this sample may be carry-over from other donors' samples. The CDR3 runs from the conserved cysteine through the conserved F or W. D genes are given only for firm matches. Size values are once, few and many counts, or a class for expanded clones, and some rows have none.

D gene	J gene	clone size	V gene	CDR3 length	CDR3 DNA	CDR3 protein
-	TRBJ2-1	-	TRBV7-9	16	TGTGCCAGCAGCATACTAAATAAAGACAGATACAATGAGCAGTTCTTC	CASSILNKDRYNEQFF
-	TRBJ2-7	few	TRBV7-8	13	TGTGCCAGCAGCTTAGACGTCTTCTACGAGCAGTACTTC	CASSLDVFYEQYF
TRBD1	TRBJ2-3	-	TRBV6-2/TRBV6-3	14	TGTGCCAGTGCTCACAGGGGGCGCACAGATACGCAGTATTTT	CASAHRGRTDTQYF
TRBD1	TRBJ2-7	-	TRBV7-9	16	TGTGCCAGCAGCTTTCGGACAGGGTCGATCTCCTACGAGCAGTACTTC	CASSFRTGSISYEQYF
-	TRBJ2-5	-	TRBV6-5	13	TGTGCCAGCAGTGGGTATTACCAAGAGACCCAGTACTTC	CASSGYYQETQYF
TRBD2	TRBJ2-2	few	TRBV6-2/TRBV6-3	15	TGTGCCAGCAGTGGAAGCGGGAGGGGATCCGGGGAGCTGTTTTTT	CASSGSGRGSGELFF
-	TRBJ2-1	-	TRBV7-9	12	TGTGCCAGCAGCTTGAATTTCGATGAGCAGTTCTTC	CASSLNFDEQFF
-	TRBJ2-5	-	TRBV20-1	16	TGCAGTGCTAGAATCGAAGACGTTATGTACCAAGAGACCCAGTACTTC	CSARIEDVMYQETQYF
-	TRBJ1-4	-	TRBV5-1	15	TGCGCCAGCAGCCCCCTGGACATTGCTCTTGAAAAACTGTTTTTT	CASSPLDIALEKLFF
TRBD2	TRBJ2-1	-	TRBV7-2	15	TGTGCCAGCAGCATCACTAGCGGGGGTAGGGATGAGCAGTTCTTC	CASSITSGGRDEQFF
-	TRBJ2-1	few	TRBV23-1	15	TGCGCCAGCAAAGAGGGGGAGGACTGTTACAATGAGCAGTTCTTC	CASKEGEDCYNEQFF
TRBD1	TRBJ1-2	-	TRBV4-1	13	TGCGCCAGCAGCCAAGCGAGGGGGCGAGGCTACACCTTC	CASSQARGRGYTF
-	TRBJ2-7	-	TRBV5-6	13	TGTGCCAGCAGCTCGGACAGAAACTACGAGCAGTACTTC	CASSSDRNYEQYF
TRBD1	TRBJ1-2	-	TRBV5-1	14	TGCGCCAGCAGGACCGGGACAGGGCTAATCGGCTACACCTTC	CASRTGTGLIGYTF
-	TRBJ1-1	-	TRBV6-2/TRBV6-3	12	TGTGCCAGCAGCCCAACAGGACCTGAAGCTTTCTTT	CASSPTGPEAFF
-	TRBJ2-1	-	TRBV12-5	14	TGTGCTAGTGGTTCCGGGACCCCCCACAATGAGCAGTTCTTC	CASGSGTPHNEQFF
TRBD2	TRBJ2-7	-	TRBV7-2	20	TGTGCCAGCAGCTTATTCCCGCGGGGGGCGGGGAAGGTGGTAGTCTACGAGCAGTACTTC	CASSLFPRGAGKVVVYEQYF
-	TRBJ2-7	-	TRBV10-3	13	TGTGCCATCAGTGCTGCGTCTGGCTACGAGCAGTACTTC	CAISAASGYEQYF
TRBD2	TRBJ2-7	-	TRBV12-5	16	TGTGCTAGTGGTTTGGGCGGGACTAGCGTACCCTACGAGCAGTACTTC	CASGLGGTSVPYEQYF
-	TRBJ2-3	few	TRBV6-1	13	TGTGCCAGCACTGAACCCGACCAAGATACGCAGTATTTT	CASTEPDQDTQYF
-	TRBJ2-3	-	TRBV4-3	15	TGCGCCAGCAGCCAGAGGGAGCGGAGCACAGATACGCAGTATTTT	CASSQRERSTDTQYF
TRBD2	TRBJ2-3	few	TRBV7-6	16	TGTGCCAGCAGCCGGACTAGCGGGAGTTTGACAGATACGCAGTATTTT	CASSRTSGSLTDTQYF
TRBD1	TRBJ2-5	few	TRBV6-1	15	TGTGCCAGCAGTGGGCGACAGGGGCAGCAAGAGACCCAGTACTTC	CASSGRQGQQETQYF
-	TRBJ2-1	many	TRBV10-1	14	TGCGCCAGCAGTGAGTCGGGGGTAGGGGGTGAGCAGTTCTTC	CASSESGVGGEQFF
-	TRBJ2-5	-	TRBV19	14	TGTGCCAGTAGTCCTCTCCCCGGGCAAGAGACCCAGTACTTC	CASSPLPGQETQYF
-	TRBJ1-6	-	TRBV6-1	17	TGTGCCAGCAGTGAGACATCCGGGACGCACTATAATTCACCCCTCCACTTT	CASSETSGTHYNSPLHF
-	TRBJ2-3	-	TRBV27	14	TGTGCCAGCAGTCCCCGGGAGAATCTCCTTACGCAGTATTTT	CASSPRENLLTQYF
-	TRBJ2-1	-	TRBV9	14	TGTGCCAGCAGCGTAGCGGGGGTAATGGATGAGCAGTTCTTC	CASSVAGVMDEQFF
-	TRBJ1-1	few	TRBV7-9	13	TGTGCCAGCAGCCACCCAGTAGAGTCTGAAGCTTTCTTT	CASSHPVESEAFF
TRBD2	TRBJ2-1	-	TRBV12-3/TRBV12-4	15	TGTGCCAGCAGTCCGGGGGTAGCGGGGGGCGGGGAGCAGTTCTTC	CASSPGVAGGGEQFF
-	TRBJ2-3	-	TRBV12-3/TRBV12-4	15	TGTGCCAGCAACCCCGAGGGGCTTAACACAGATACGCAGTATTTT	CASNPEGLNTDTQYF
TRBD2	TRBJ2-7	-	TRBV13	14	TGTGCCAGCAGCTCTAGCGGGGGGGCTAGTGAGCAGTACTTC	CASSSSGGASEQYF
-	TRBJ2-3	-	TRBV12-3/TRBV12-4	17	TGTGCCAGCAGCCCCACCTCTGGTGTTTCTAGCACAGATTCGCAGTATTTT	CASSPTSGVSSTDSQYF
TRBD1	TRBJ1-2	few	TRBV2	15	TGTGCCAGCAGTGATCGGACAGGGGATAACTATGGCTACACCTTC	CASSDRTGDNYGYTF
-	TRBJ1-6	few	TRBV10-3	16	TGTGCCATCAGTGAGTCAGGGTCGGGGATTGGGTCACCCCTCCACTTT	CAISESGSGIGSPLHF
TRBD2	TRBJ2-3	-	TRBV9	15	TGTGCCAGCAGCGTACTCGGCGGGAGATCAGATACGCAGTATTTT	CASSVLGGRSDTQYF
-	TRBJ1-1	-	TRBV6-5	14	TGTGCCAGCAGTTCCCGAGGTGTGAGCACTGAAGCTTTCTTT	CASSSRGVSTEAFF
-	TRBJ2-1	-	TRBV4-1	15	TGCGCCAGCAGCCAAGTCCACCGGGAGAACCATGAGCAGTTCTTC	CASSQVHRENHEQFF
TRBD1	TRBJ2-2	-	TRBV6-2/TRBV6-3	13	TGTGCCAGCGGGACAGGGGGCTTCGGGGAGCTGTTTTTT	CASGTGGFGELFF
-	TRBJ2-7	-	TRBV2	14	TGTGCCAGCAGTGAAAATGAGGGCACCTACGAGCAGTACTTC	CASSENEGTYEQYF